This TCR beta chain was captured by sequencing in a study of shared clonotypes between healthy human individuals. Study at large: Donor ages ranged 18 to 49 years: two women, a few men.

This CDR3 region has 12 residues. Trimming left V 9 bases short and J 1 base short, with 9 bases between. CDR1 is WNHNN and CDR2 is SYGVQD in the germline V gene (reference sequence). TCRdb's table, derived via immunoSEQ multiplex PCR, lists solely in-frame clones and lacks some. The sample contains about 490,000 clones, 76% of which appear only once. The chain uses TRBV10-1 and TRBJ1-1; D gene ambiguous. Source material: PBMCs. The source is a middle-aged woman in good health. Some clones in this sample may be carry-over from other donors' samples. CDR3 amino acids: CARSPPNTEAFF. CDR3 coding DNA: TGCGCCAGGAGCCCCCCGAACACTGAAGCTTTCTTT.